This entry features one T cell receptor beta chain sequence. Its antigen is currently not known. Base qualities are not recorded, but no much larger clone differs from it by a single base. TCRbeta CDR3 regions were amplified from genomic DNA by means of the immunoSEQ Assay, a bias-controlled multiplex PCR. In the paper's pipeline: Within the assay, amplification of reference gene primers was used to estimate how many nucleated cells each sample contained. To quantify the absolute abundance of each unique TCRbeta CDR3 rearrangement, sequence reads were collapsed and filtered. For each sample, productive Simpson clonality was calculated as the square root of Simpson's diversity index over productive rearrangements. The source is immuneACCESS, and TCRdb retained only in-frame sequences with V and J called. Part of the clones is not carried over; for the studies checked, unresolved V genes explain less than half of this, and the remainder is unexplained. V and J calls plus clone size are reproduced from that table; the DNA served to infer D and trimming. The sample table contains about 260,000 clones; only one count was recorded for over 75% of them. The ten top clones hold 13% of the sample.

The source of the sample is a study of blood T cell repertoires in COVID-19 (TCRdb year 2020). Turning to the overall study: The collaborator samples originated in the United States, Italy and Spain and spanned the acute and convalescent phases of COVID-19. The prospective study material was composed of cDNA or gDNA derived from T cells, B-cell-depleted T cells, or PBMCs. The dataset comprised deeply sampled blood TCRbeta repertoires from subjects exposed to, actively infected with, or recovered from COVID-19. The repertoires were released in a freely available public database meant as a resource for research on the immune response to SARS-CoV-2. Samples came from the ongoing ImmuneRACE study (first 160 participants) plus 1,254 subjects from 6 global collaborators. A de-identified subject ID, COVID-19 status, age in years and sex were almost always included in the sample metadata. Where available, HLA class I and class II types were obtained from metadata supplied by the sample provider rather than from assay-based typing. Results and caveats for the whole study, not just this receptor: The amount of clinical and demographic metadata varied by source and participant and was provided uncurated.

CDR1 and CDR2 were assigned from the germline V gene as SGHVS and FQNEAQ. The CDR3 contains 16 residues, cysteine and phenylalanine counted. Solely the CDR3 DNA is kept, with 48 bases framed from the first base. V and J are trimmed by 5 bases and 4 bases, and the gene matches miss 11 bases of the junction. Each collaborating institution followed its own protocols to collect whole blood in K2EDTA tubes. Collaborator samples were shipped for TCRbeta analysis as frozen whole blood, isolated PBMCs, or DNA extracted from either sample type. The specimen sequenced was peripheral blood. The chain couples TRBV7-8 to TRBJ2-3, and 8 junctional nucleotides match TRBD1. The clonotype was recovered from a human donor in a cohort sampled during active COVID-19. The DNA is TGTGCCAGCAGCAAAACACGGACAGGGACCTCAGATACGCAGTATTTT. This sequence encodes CASSKTRTGTSDTQYF. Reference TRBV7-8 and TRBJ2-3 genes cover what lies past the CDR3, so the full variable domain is GAGVSQSPRYKVAKRGQDVALRCDPISGHVSLFWYQQALGQGPEFLTYFQNEAQLDKSGLPSDRFFAERPEGSVSTLKIQRTQQEDSAVYLCASSKTRTGTSDTQYFGPGTRLTVL.